This entry concerns a single T cell receptor (beta chain). No antigen is known for it. Per-base qualities were not stored, and no clone one base away is much larger. The library was prepared using the immunoSEQ multiplex PCR assay. For the multiplex PCR, a mixture combining 60 forward primers for TCR Vbeta segments and 13 reverse primers for TCR Jbeta segments was used. The CDR3 region of rearranged TCR beta genes was amplified from genomic DNA with a multiplex PCR assay. Amplified TCR beta libraries were sequenced as 87-base-pair reads on the Illumina HiSeq System. On the study's bioinformatics: A later analysis tallied 75 million to 85 million unique TCR beta chains across the 700 or so repertoires, and about 12 million of those chains were shared by two or more donors. To remove PCR and sequencing errors, raw reads were error-corrected and collapsed into unique sequences using a nearest-neighbor algorithm that merged closely related sequences. Alignment of CDR3 sequences to IMGT reference sequences was used to assign V, D and J gene segments. For a sequence to be retained, a match of at least six nucleotides to both a V gene segment and a J gene segment was required. A rearrangement counted as productive if the CDR3 had no stop codons and remained in frame with V and J, and every other rearrangement counted as non-productive. Following IMGT convention, CDR3 was defined as the stretch from the second conserved V-encoded cysteine to the conserved J-encoded phenylalanine. The earlier analysis of about 560 of the donors excluded any sequence lacking an unambiguous match to a single V gene segment. In an earlier analysis of a few hundred of the donors, V segments were called functional above 56.7% productive rearrangements and were called segregating when the between-donor standard deviation exceeded 5%. To diagnose cytomegalovirus status from the catalog of TCR beta chain sequences, a statistical classification framework was built. V and J gene assignment, in a later analysis, came from comparing TCR nucleotide sequences with IMGT/GENE-DB human TR gene sequences. The TCRdist pipeline was used in a later analysis to assign CDR3 sequences and most-parsimonious VDJ recombination scenarios. In a later analysis, each TCR beta chain was defined by its CDR3 amino acid sequence together with its V-gene family, and reads lacking a unique V-gene family were excluded. As a way to deal with suspected cross-contamination and a sequencing artifact, a later analysis dropped 450 to 700 nucleotide sequences that were highly shared and had low generation probability. In a later analysis, a clonal expansion index was calculated for each public chain from normalized within-repertoire ranks of inferred template counts. In a later analysis, generation probabilities were computed using a VDJ recombination model fitted to out-of-frame rearrangements, and the results were checked against IGoR. In a later analysis, hypergeometric tests were used to score TCR-TCR, TCR-HLA and TCR-CMV co-occurrence, with a repertoire-size bias correction applied to TCR pairs. To estimate false discovery rates, a later analysis permuted the HLA or CMV assignments 20 times. In a later analysis, co-occurring TCRs were grouped using DBSCAN, and TCRdist sequence similarity was added for clustering within HLA-allele-positive subsets. Repertoires with fewer than 30,000 or more than 120,000 public chains were left out of co-occurrence clustering, as were about five repertoires with anomalous nucleotide sharing. The immuneACCESS repertoire file appears here via TCRdb, limited to in-frame rearrangements. These files lack a portion of the clones; in checked studies, under half of the deficit traces to unresolved V genes, and the cause of the others is not known. V and J calls and clone size come straight from that table; D and trimming were deduced from the DNA. The sample yields 230,000 or so clones; 85% to 95% were counted once. About 1.7% of the sample is in the top ten clones.

The cohort consisted of fewer than 700 healthy bone marrow donors. At the time of sampling, all cohort members were nominally healthy, though unrecorded immune exposures were likely present. The donor tested CMV seronegative and was one of the 352 seronegative cohort members. A peripheral blood sample was provided by each donor, and peripheral blood mononuclear cells were used for TCR beta sequencing. Genomic DNA was extracted from the blood cell samples with the Qiagen DNeasy Blood Extraction Kit. This entry is derived from a study of cytomegalovirus exposure and HLA in healthy donors (dated by TCRdb to the late 2010s). As for the study more broadly: In an earlier analysis of roughly 590 of the donors, 250 to 350 Gb of sequence data and 90 million to 120 million unique TCR beta sequences from 150 million to 200 million T cells were reported. Using immunosequencing, the study profiled T cell repertoires from 666 subjects and related those repertoires to cytomegalovirus serostatus. To study patterns of TCR occurrence, a later analysis re-analyzed previously published TCR beta repertoires from around 700 donors and added high-resolution HLA genotyping. In an earlier analysis of 550 to 700 of the donors, high-throughput TCR beta sequencing was used to judge whether each TCR beta V gene segment behaved as functional or pseudogenic. In addition to the first cohort of 666 subjects, a separate validation cohort of over 90 different subjects was used. Class I and class II HLA loci were covered by the typing at four-digit resolution. The later analysis used no new phenotypic data to find candidate immune exposures, relying instead on TCR beta sequences and their occurrence across donors. Because of strong linkage in the cohort, roughly five DR-DQ haplotypes were treated as single units for association and clustering. Typing coverage differed by locus: A, B, C, DRB1 and DQB1 were typed in about 620-630 donors, DQA1 in roughly 510, DPA1 in 600 to 610, and DPB1 in 472. Among the roughly 370 genotyped donors, under 90% belonged to the genetic ancestry cluster associated with self-reported Caucasian donors. Donor age, sex, ethnicity and CMV serostatus were compiled alongside the repertoire data. A later genetic analysis took genome-wide SNP genotypes for 398 of the 666 donors and used that subset as a discovery cohort. All discovery cohort repertoires had been generated on a single sequencing platform. On average, roughly 240,000 unique TCR beta nucleotide sequences were sequenced per donor among a few hundred genotyped donors of the cohort, with roughly 18% of those sequences being non-productive. An early release that covered fewer than 800 HLA-typed donors contained 250 to 350 gigabases of sequencing data and tens of millions of unique TCR sequences. The study combined high-throughput TCR immunosequencing, statistical association of individual TCRs with disease status, and machine learning to predict cytomegalovirus infection status. The study aimed to test whether signatures of past pathogen exposure could be identified by cataloging public T cell receptors.

Compared with germline, V lacks 4 bases and J lacks 7 bases; bases without a gene match: 6. In the germline V gene (reference sequence), CDR1 corresponds to LNHDA and CDR2 to SQIVND. The CDR3 sequence holds 15 residues, the cysteine and phenylalanine included. Only the CDR3 region is kept as DNA, spanning 45 bases read in frame from base 1. Summary of the overall study and its limitations: Compared with equally common non-associated chains, HLA-associated TCR beta chains in a later analysis were more clonally expanded and had lower generation probabilities. In a later analysis, several top co-occurrence clusters were reported to appear linked to parvovirus B19, influenza, CMV and Epstein-Barr virus. According to a later analysis, TCR association rates differed among HLA loci, with DRB1 alleles showing the most associated TCRs and HLA-C alleles showing the fewest. The classifier was reported to diagnose cytomegalovirus status with high specificity and sensitivity in both the original cohort and the validation cohort. In vitro tests confirmed that a few of the cytomegalovirus-associated TCR beta chains recognize cytomegalovirus antigens. The earlier analysis of about 600 of the donors excluded seventeen rarely observed V segments, including chromosome 9 orphons, because counts were too low. Because HLA typing was missing for some donors at each locus, association tests included only the typed subset. In a later analysis, around 15,000 TCR beta sequences were associated with specific HLA alleles at a false discovery rate of 0.05. Most TCR sequences were observed very rarely across donors, whereas some public TCRs were present in many individuals. Correlated functional status among segregating V segments might be attributable to linkage disequilibrium, but an unknown experimental factor could not be ruled out. The presence/absence analyses assumed that sequencing depth was roughly uniform across donors, and that assumption may not be true. A further reported finding was that TCR beta sequences accurately predicted the HLA-A and HLA-B alleles for most subjects in the first cohort. In a later genetic analysis, fewer N-insertions in productive TCRs were reported among donors in an Asian-associated ancestry cluster than the roughly 700-donor mean. The study gave a list of about 150 TCR beta chains associated with cytomegalovirus. The 87-base-pair reads could not distinguish some IMGT-functional V segments, including TRBV6-2 and TRBV6-3, so those segments were excluded. In a later analysis, most CMV-associated TCR beta chains were found to appear HLA-restricted, with HLA associations seemingly driven largely by CMV exposure. CMV serostatus was the only immune exposure information available for the cohort. A later genetic analysis associated a missense DCLRE1C variant with V-gene and J-gene trimming of TCR beta chains, and an independent cohort replicated the association. A cluster of highly shared sequence variants was judged likely to represent a technical artifact of the sequencing pipeline. Broadly in line with IMGT annotations, most TCR beta V segments showed up in productive rearrangements about 90% or about 30% of the time in an earlier analysis of roughly 590 of the donors. According to the authors, the approach could potentially be generalized to other disease states and immunological phenotypes. In this cohort, only TCR beta chains were sequenced, and detectable features were limited by the absence of alpha or paired-chain data. Assigning TCR associations to individual alleles was difficult when HLA alleles, especially DR and DQ, strongly co-occurred.

The source of this sequence is a girl aged 2 to 9 in good health and CMV-seronegative. The chain links TRBV19 with TRBJ2-2, with 10 bases aligning to TRBD1. Sequencing was performed on PBMCs. The CDR3 region: CASSTTGTGVGELFF. The nucleotide sequence reads TGTGCCAGTAGTACCACCGGGACAGGGGTCGGGGAGCTGTTTTTT. Outside the CDR3, residues come from the reference TRBV19 and TRBJ2-2 proteins, so the full variable domain is: DGGITQSPKYLFRKEGQNVTLSCEQNLNHDAMYWYRQDPGQGLRLIYYSQIVNDFQKGDIAEGYSVSREKKESFPLTVTSAQKNPTAFYLCASSTTGTGVGELFFGEGSRLTVL.